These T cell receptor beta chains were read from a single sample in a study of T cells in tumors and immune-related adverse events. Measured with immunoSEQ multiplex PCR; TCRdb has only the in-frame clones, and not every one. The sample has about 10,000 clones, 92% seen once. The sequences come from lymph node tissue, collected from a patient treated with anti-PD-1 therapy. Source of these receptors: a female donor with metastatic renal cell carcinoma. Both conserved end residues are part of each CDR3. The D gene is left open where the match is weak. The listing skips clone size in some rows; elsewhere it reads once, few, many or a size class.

CDR3: CASSLMGEVEQYF
DNA: TGTGCCAGCAGCTTAATGGGGGAGGTCGAGCAGTACTTC
D: -
J: TRBJ2-7
V: TRBV11-3
size: -

CDR3: CASSFWGGSNEQFF
DNA: TGTGCCAGCAGTTTCTGGGGGGGGAGCAATGAGCAGTTCTTC
D: TRBD2
J: TRBJ2-1
V: TRBV28
size: -

CDR3: CASVGTDRNTEAFF
DNA: TGCGCCAGCGTAGGAACGGACAGGAACACTGAAGCTTTCTTT
D: -
J: TRBJ1-1
V: TRBV10-2
size: -

CDR3: CAISGGSRTSGQPQHF
DNA: TGTGCCATCAGTGGGGGATCCCGTACCTCGGGGCAGCCCCAGCATTTT
D: -
J: TRBJ1-5
V: TRBV10-3
size: -

CDR3: CASTSGASGGIEQYF
DNA: TGCGCCAGCACCTCTGGGGCTAGCGGGGGTATAGAGCAGTACTTC
D: TRBD2
J: TRBJ2-7
V: TRBV5-1
size: -

CDR3: CAGNYRGPSYEQYF
DNA: TGTGCCGGAAACTACAGGGGGCCCTCCTACGAGCAGTACTTC
D: TRBD1
J: TRBJ2-7
V: TRBV2
size: -

CDR3: CASSASTGPYGYTF
DNA: TGTGCCAGCAGTGCAAGTACAGGGCCCTATGGCTACACCTTC
D: -
J: TRBJ1-2
V: TRBV6-6
size: -

CDR3: CASSPGGSRSEQYF
DNA: TGTGCCAGCTCACCGGGAGGTAGCCGCTCTGAGCAGTACTTC
D: -
J: TRBJ2-7
V: TRBV18
size: -

CDR3: CASSPLQSLNEKLFF
DNA: TGTGCCAGCAGCCCATTACAGTCCTTAAATGAAAAACTGTTTTTT
D: -
J: TRBJ1-4
V: TRBV5-5
size: once

CDR3: CASSQYRDMNPYGYTF
DNA: TGTGCCAGCAGCCAATACCGGGACATGAACCCCTATGGCTACACCTTC
D: -
J: TRBJ1-2
V: TRBV4-2
size: -

CDR3: CASSSFPRGASYEQYF
DNA: TGCGCCAGCAGCTCATTTCCGCGGGGGGCATCCTACGAGCAGTACTTC
D: TRBD2
J: TRBJ2-7
V: TRBV4-3
size: once

CDR3: CASSSGLIPYEQYF
DNA: TGTGCCAGCAGCTCAGGACTAATCCCCTACGAGCAGTACTTC
D: -
J: TRBJ2-7
V: TRBV7-2
size: -

CDR3: CASSVGPYNEQFF
DNA: TGTGCCAGCAGTGTCGGGCCTTACAATGAGCAGTTCTTC
D: -
J: TRBJ2-1
V: TRBV2
size: -

CDR3: CASSEGGGNTIYF
DNA: TGCGCCAGCAGTGAGGGAGGTGGAAACACCATATATTTT
D: -
J: TRBJ1-3
V: TRBV10-1
size: -

CDR3: CASAPGTGMTEPQHF
DNA: TGCGCCAGCGCTCCGGGGACAGGTATGACTGAGCCCCAGCATTTT
D: TRBD1
J: TRBJ1-5
V: TRBV5-1
size: -

CDR3: CAWSEGNNYGYTF
DNA: TGTGCCTGGAGTGAGGGGAACAACTATGGCTACACCTTC
D: -
J: TRBJ1-2
V: TRBV30
size: once

CDR3: CASSPAGTPPHF
DNA: TGTGCCAGCTCACCCGCCGGGACACCGCCGCATTTC
D: -
J: TRBJ1-2
V: TRBV18
size: -

CDR3: CATISGRYTGELFF
DNA: TGTGCCACCATCAGCGGGAGGTACACCGGGGAGCTGTTTTTT
D: TRBD2
J: TRBJ2-2
V: TRBV28
size: once

CDR3: CASSLGGLAGGAGELFF
DNA: TGCGCCAGCTCTCTAGGAGGGCTAGCGGGGGGTGCGGGGGAGCTGTTTTTT
D: TRBD2
J: TRBJ2-2
V: TRBV4-1
size: -

CDR3: CASSPPSGGHRGAQYF
DNA: TGTGCCAGCAGCCCCCCTAGCGGGGGCCACCGAGGGGCCCAGTACTTC
D: TRBD2
J: TRBJ2-5
V: TRBV7-6
size: -

CDR3: CASSPNRGAYNEQFF
DNA: TGTGCCAGCTCACCAAACCGGGGAGCCTACAATGAGCAGTTCTTC
D: -
J: TRBJ2-1
V: TRBV18
size: -

CDR3: CAWSVSGATEAFF
DNA: TGTGCCTGGAGTGTATCTGGGGCGACTGAAGCTTTCTTT
D: -
J: TRBJ1-1
V: TRBV30
size: -

CDR3: CAISESNEYTDTQYF
DNA: TGTGCCATCAGTGAGTCGAACGAATACACAGATACGCAGTATTTT
D: -
J: TRBJ2-3
V: TRBV10-3
size: -

CDR3: CASGYYGYTF
DNA: TGTGCCAGCGGTTATTATGGCTACACCTTC
D: -
J: TRBJ1-2
V: TRBV7-9
size: -

CDR3: CASSLDTNYGYTF
DNA: TGTGCCAGCAGTCTCGACACTAACTATGGCTACACCTTC
D: -
J: TRBJ1-2
V: TRBV6-6
size: -

CDR3: CASSDPRAFSYGYTF
DNA: TGTGCCAGCAGTGACCCCCGGGCCTTCTCCTATGGCTACACCTTC
D: -
J: TRBJ1-2
V: TRBV6-1
size: -

CDR3: CASSFQALVWNTEAFF
DNA: TGTGCCAGCAGCTTTCAGGCCCTAGTATGGAACACTGAAGCTTTCTTT
D: -
J: TRBJ1-1
V: TRBV5-6
size: -

CDR3: CASSSPRGGANTGELFF
DNA: TGTGCCAGCAGCTCGCCACGCGGGGGGGCGAACACCGGGGAGCTGTTTTTT
D: TRBD2
J: TRBJ2-2
V: TRBV5-5
size: -

CDR3: CASKTGSTTNEKLFF
DNA: TGCGCCAGCAAGACAGGGTCGACAACTAATGAAAAACTGTTTTTT
D: TRBD1
J: TRBJ1-4
V: TRBV10-2
size: -

CDR3: CASSMLAGANTGELFF
DNA: TGTGCCAGTAGTATGCTAGCGGGGGCGAACACCGGGGAGCTGTTTTTT
D: TRBD2
J: TRBJ2-2
V: TRBV19
size: -

CDR3: CASSPQGASTDTQYF
DNA: TGTGCCAGCAGCCCACAGGGTGCTAGCACAGATACGCAGTATTTT
D: -
J: TRBJ2-3
V: TRBV7-9
size: -

CDR3: CASRDGGIRTEAFF
DNA: TGCGCCAGCAGAGACGGGGGTATTAGGACTGAAGCTTTCTTT
D: -
J: TRBJ1-1
V: TRBV10-2
size: -

CDR3: CASSLLAGGPFSNEQYF
DNA: TGTGCCAGCAGCTTGCTAGCGGGAGGGCCCTTCTCCAACGAGCAGTACTTC
D: TRBD2
J: TRBJ2-7
V: TRBV7-6
size: -

CDR3: CASRTPGGAWAYEQYF
DNA: TGTGCCAGCAGAACGCCCGGAGGGGCATGGGCCTACGAGCAGTACTTC
D: -
J: TRBJ2-7
V: TRBV28
size: -

CDR3: CASSYSGEGETQYF
DNA: TGTGCCAGCAGTTACTCTGGGGAGGGGGAGACCCAGTACTTC
D: TRBD2
J: TRBJ2-5
V: TRBV6-6
size: -